A selection of T cell receptor beta chains follows, all from one sample in a study of blood T cell repertoires in COVID-19. The assay was immunoSEQ multiplex PCR, and TCRdb's table has in-frame clones only and misses some. Of over 200,000 clones detected, around nine tenths appear once; the ten largest clones hold more than 0.95%. Specimen: peripheral blood. Receptor source: a woman between 40 and 50 years old who had recovered from COVID-19. CDR3s leave out the opening cysteine and the closing phenylalanine or tryptophan.

V | CDR3
TRBV2 | ASRARDRAGYGYT
TRBV19 | ASSTEGQGYGSTEAF
TRBV10-3 | AISESGRGGGNQPQH
TRBV6-6 | ASNAGTGYNQPQH
TRBV10-1 | ASNTRGSGRRYEQY
TRBV28 | ASTLRANYGYT
TRBV7-7 | ASSRDRNTEAF
TRBV11-2 | ASSPGTVGEQY
TRBV19 | ASTGNAGTGSGNTIY
TRBV19 | ASSLGGYTDTQY
TRBV5-4 | ASSFWLAGSTDTQY
TRBV4-3 | ASSQEVRSGAGYT
TRBV5-4 | ASSLGGEPHYEQY
TRBV11-3 | ASSLVWAGETQY
TRBV3-1/TRBV3-2 | ASSQDPGYGYT
TRBV7-9 | ASGKSGPQPGELF
TRBV19 | ASSIGGQNNEQF
TRBV2 | ASSAGQGKPQH
TRBV4-2 | ASGVRGLNTGELF
TRBV5-1 | ATKTGALGTEAF
TRBV9 | ASSGASGSSYNEQF
TRBV9 | ASSTSGTASGANVLT
TRBV6-5 | ATTPQGEKLF
TRBV20-1 | SASGGTSGFSSTDTQY
TRBV30 | AGTGGNEKLF
TRBV7-8 | ASSPLAGEQF
TRBV6-2/TRBV6-3 | ASSPGYGANVLT
TRBV20-1 | SASSPTSGRVDEQF
TRBV27 | ASSPRRAMGETQY
TRBV12-3/TRBV12-4 | ASSFRGNSPLH
TRBV6-5 | ASSRRGEGEKLF
TRBV19 | ASSGLAGAEQY
TRBV14 | ASSQDRAAGTQY
TRBV11-2 | ASSLAGASYNEQF
TRBV28 | ASTPTGSGYGYT
TRBV2 | ATRVSSVWGQGLSYGYT
TRBV3-1/TRBV3-2 | ASSRGGRGEKLF
TRBV6-1 | ASSGRLRLSSYEQY
TRBV4-1 | ASSQGRLAGGKTYNEQF
TRBV5-1 | ASSLGSGEGGYT
TRBV24-1 | ATSRRGGTLNTGELF
TRBV9 | ASSVGGVPIYGYT
TRBV10-3 | AISGGRTSGRSLDTQY
TRBV5-1 | ASSLGASGSSTDTQY